This T cell receptor beta chain is drawn from a study of blood T cell repertoires in COVID-19. Repertoires were generated with immunoSEQ multiplex PCR, while TCRdb's copy carries only in-frame clones and drops some. The sample has some 270,000 clones, roughly 88% seen once. The germline CDR1 and CDR2 sequences are SGHRS and YFSETQ. The J segment lost 10 bases and the V segment lost 3 bases, leaving 11 bases of the junction unmatched. This CDR3 spans 16 amino acids. The TCR sequence derives from a woman over 75 with COVID-19, enrolled during active disease. J is TRBJ2-4 and V is TRBV5-1; 12 nucleotides match TRBD2. The sequencing input was peripheral blood. The CDR3 DNA sequence: TGCGCCAGCAGCTCCACGACTAGCGGGGGCCTTAGTATTCAGTACTTC. It codes for CASSSTTSGGLSIQYF.